This entry describes one T cell receptor beta chain. These data are taken from a study of blood T cell repertoires in COVID-19. Overall study: Sources were T cells, B-cell-depleted T cells, or PBMCs; the material itself was cDNA or gDNA.

Method: immunoSEQ multiplex PCR; TCRdb's copy keeps in-frame clones and lacks some. Of some 300,000 clones listed, about 91% are singletons. Looked up from germline, CDR1 is SQVTM and CDR2 is ANQGSEA. The CDR3 sequence is 13 residues long. The ends lost 1 base at V and 7 bases at J; junction bases unmatched: 4. This chain connects TRBV29-1 to TRBJ1-1; 9 positions match TRBD1. The clonotype was recovered from a woman aged 25 to 39 who had recovered from COVID-19. Sequenced: peripheral blood. The CDR3 is CSVEARTGVEAFF. The CDR3 DNA is TGCAGCGTTGAAGCCCGGACAGGGGTTGAAGCTTTCTTT.